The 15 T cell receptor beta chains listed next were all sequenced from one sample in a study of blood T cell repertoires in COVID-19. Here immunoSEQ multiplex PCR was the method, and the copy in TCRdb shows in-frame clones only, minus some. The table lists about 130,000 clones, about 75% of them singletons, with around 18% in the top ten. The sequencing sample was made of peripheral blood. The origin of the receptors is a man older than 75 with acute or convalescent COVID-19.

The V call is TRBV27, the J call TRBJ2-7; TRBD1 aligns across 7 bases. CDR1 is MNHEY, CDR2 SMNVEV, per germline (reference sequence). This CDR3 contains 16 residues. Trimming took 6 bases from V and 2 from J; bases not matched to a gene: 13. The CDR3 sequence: CASRLTGAGFTYEQYF. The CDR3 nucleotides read TGTGCCAGCAGACTTACAGGGGCCGGCTTTACCTACGAGCAGTACTTC.

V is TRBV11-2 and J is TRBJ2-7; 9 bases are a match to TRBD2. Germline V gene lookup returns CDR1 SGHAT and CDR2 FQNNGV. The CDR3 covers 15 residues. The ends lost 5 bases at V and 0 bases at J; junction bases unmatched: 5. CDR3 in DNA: TGTGCCAGCAGCAAGACTAGCGGCAGCTCCTACGAGCAGTACTTC. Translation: CASSKTSGSSYEQYF.

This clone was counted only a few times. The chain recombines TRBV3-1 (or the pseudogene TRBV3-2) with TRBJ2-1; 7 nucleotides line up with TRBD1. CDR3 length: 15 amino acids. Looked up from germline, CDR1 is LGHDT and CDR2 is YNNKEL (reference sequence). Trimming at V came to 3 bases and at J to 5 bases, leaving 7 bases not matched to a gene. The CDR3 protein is CASSHSATGNNEQFF. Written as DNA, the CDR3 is TGTGCCAGCAGCCACAGCGCGACAGGGAACAATGAGCAGTTCTTC.

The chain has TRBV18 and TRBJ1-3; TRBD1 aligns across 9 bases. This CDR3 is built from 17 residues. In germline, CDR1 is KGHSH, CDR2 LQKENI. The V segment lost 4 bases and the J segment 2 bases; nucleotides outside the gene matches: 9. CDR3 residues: CASSRGTGIVTGNTIYF. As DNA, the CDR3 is TGTGCCAGCTCACGCGGGACAGGGATCGTGACTGGAAACACCATATATTTT.

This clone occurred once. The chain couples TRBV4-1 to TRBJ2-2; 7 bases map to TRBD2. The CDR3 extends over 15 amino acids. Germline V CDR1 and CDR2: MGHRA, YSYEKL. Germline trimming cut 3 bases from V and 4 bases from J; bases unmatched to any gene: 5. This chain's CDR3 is CASSQEGLSTGELFF. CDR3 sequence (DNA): TGCGCCAGCAGCCAGGAGGGACTAAGCACCGGGGAGCTGTTTTTT.

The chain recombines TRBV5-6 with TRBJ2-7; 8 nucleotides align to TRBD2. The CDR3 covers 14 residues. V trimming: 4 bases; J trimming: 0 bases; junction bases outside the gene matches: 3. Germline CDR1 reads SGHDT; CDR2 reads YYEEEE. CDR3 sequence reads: CASSPRGGSYEQYF. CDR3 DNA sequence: TGTGCCAGCAGCCCCCGGGGGGGCTCCTACGAGCAGTACTTC.

The CDR3 here is CASSFRPGGTERGEQFF. Written as DNA, the CDR3 is TGTGCCAGCAGCTTCAGGCCGGGCGGGACCGAAAGAGGTGAGCAGTTCTTC. The chain combines TRBV5-5 with TRBJ2-1; the D gene is possibly TRBD2 (6 bases). Germline V gives CDR1 SGHKS, CDR2 YYEKEE (reference sequence). The CDR3 has 17 amino acids. V was cut by 2 bases and J by 9 bases, with 24 bases left in between.

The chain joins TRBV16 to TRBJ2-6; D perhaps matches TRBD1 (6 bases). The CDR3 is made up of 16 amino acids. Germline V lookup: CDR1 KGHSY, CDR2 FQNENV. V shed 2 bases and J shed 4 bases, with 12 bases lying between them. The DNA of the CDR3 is TGTGCCAGCAGCCAAGAGGGGGTGGCCGGGGCCAACGTCCTGACTTTC. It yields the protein CASSQEGVAGANVLTF. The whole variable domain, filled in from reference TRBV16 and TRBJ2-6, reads GEEVAQTPKHLVRGEGQKAKLYCAPIKGHSYVFWYQQVLKNEFKFLISFQNENVFDETGMPKERFSAKCLPNSPCSLEIQATKLEDSAVYFCASSQEGVAGANVLTFGAGSRLTVL.

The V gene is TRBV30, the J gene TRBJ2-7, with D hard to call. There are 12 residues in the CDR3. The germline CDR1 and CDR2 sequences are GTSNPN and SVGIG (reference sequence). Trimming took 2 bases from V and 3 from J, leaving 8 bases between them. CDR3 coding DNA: TGTGCCTGGAGTCGCTCCAGCTACGAGCAGTACTTC. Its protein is CAWSRSSYEQYF.

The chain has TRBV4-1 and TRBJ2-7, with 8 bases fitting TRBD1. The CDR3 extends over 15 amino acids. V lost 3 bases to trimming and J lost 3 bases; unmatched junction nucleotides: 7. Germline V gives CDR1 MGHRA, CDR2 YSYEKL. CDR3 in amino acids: CASSHRQGNIYEQYF. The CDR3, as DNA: TGCGCCAGCAGCCACCGACAGGGGAATATCTACGAGCAGTACTTC.

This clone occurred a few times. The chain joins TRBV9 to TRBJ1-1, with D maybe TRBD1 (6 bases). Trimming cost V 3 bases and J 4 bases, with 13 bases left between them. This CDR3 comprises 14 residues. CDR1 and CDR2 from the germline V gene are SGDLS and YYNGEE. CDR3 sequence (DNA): TGTGCCAGCAGCGCCCTAGGGGGGGCCACTGAAGCTTTCTTT. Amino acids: CASSALGGATEAFF.

The CDR3: CASSKTRLSGANVLTF. The CDR3 nucleotides are TGTGCCAGTAGTAAGACAAGACTATCTGGGGCCAACGTCCTGACTTTC. V usage is TRBV19 and J usage is TRBJ2-6; D possibly corresponds to TRBD2 (5 bases). Trimming left V 4 bases short and J 1 base short, with 11 bases between. The germline V gene encodes CDR1 LNHDA and CDR2 SQIVND (reference sequence). The CDR3 is 16 amino acids.

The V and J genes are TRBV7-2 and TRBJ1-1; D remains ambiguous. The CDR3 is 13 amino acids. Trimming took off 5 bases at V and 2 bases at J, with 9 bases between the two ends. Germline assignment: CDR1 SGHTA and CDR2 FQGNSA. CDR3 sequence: CASSTHTNTEAFF. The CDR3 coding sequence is TGTGCCAGCAGCACCCACACAAACACTGAAGCTTTCTTT.

CDR3 DNA: TGTGCCAGCAGCTTAGGCCAGGGAAGTACTGAAGCTTTCTTT. Translated: CASSLGQGSTEAFF. The chain has TRBV7-2 and TRBJ1-1; possibly TRBD1 for D (5 bases). The CDR3 sequence is 14 residues long. V was trimmed by 1 base and J by 5 bases, leaving 11 bases between them. CDR1 SGHTA and CDR2 FQGNSA come from the germline V gene.

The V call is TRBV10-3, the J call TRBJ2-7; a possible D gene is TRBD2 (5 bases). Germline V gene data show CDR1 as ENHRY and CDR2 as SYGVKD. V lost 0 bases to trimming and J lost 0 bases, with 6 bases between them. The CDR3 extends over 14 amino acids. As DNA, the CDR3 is TGTGCCATCAGTGAGTCTCTAGCCTCCTACGAGCAGTACTTC. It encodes CAISESLASYEQYF.